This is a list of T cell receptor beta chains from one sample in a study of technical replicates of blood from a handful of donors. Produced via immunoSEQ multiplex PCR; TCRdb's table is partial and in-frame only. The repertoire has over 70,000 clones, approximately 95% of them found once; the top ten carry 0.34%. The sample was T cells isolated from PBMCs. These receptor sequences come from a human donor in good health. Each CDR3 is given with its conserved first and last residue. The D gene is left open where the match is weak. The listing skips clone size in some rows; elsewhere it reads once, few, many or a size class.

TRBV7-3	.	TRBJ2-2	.	CASSLTGGGTGELFF	TGTGCCAGCAGCTTAACAGGGGGGGGCACCGGGGAGCTGTTTTTT
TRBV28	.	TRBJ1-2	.	CASSPMNYGYTF	TGTGCCAGCAGTCCAATGAACTATGGCTACACCTTC
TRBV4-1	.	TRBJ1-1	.	CASSHGQSGTEAFF	TGCGCCAGCAGCCATGGACAGTCTGGTACTGAAGCTTTCTTT
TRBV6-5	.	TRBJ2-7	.	CASTHAAEQYF	TGTGCCAGCACTCATGCGGCCGAGCAGTACTTC
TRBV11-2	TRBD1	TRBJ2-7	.	CASSLETGLGEQYF	TGTGCCAGCAGCTTAGAGACAGGGTTAGGGGAGCAGTACTTC
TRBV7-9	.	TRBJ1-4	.	CASRPPGQTEKLFF	TGTGCCAGCCGACCACCGGGACAAACTGAAAAACTGTTTTTT
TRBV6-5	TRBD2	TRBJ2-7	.	CASRYGTSGSYEQYF	TGTGCCAGCAGATACGGGACTAGCGGGAGTTACGAGCAGTACTTC
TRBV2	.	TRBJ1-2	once	CASSEALWSGYTF	TGTGCCAGCAGTGAAGCCCTGTGGAGTGGCTACACCTTC
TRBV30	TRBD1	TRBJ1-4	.	CAWSLGGTNEKLFF	TGTGCCTGGAGTTTAGGGGGCACTAATGAAAAACTGTTTTTT
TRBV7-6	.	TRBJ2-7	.	CASSLSGWHEQYF	TGTGCCAGCAGCTTATCAGGGTGGCACGAGCAGTACTTC
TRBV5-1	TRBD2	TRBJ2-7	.	CASSFGLAGGSSYEQYF	TGCGCCAGCAGCTTTGGACTAGCGGGAGGGAGCTCCTACGAGCAGTACTTC
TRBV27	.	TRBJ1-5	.	CASRQGNQPQHF	TGTGCCAGCAGACAGGGCAATCAGCCCCAGCATTTT
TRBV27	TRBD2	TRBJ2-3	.	CASSKLAGEGDTQYF	TGTGCCAGCAGTAAACTAGCGGGAGAGGGGGATACGCAGTATTTT
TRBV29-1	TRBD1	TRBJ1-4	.	CSVGEQGRTNEKLFF	TGCAGCGTTGGAGAACAGGGGCGAACTAATGAAAAACTGTTTTTT
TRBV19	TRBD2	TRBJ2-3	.	CASTPLAGGPIDTQYF	TGTGCCAGTACCCCACTAGCGGGAGGGCCTATAGATACGCAGTATTTT
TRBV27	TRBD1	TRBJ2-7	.	CASSPSLGQTTYEQYF	TGTGCCAGCAGTCCCTCCCTGGGACAGACCACCTACGAGCAGTACTTC
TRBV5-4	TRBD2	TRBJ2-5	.	CASSLDPGLADQETQYF	TGTGCCAGCAGCTTGGATCCGGGACTAGCAGATCAAGAGACCCAGTACTTC
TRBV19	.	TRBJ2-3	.	CASSPGGLYTQYF	TGTGCCAGTAGTCCTGGTGGCCTTTATACGCAGTATTTT
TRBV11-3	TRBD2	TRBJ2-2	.	CASSSRLAGGNGELFF	TGTGCCAGCAGCTCCCGACTAGCGGGAGGTAACGGGGAGCTGTTTTTT
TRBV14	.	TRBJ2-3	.	CASSLQTGPDTQYF	TGTGCCAGCAGCCTCCAAACTGGTCCCGATACGCAGTATTTT
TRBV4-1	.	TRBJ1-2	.	CASSQDNRNYGYTF	TGCGCCAGCAGCCAAGATAACAGGAACTATGGCTACACCTTC
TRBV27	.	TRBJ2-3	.	CASSLAGPWDTQYF	TGTGCCAGCAGTTTGGCAGGGCCTTGGGATACGCAGTATTTT
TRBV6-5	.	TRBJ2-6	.	CASRSSGPGANVLTF	TGTGCCAGCAGGTCCTCAGGGCCCGGGGCCAACGTCCTGACTTTC
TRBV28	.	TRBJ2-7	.	CASSSYYEQYF	TGTGCCAGCAGTTCCTATTACGAGCAGTACTTC
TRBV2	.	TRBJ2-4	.	CACFGSSLDIQYF	TGTGCCTGTTTTGGGAGCTCTCTAGACATTCAGTACTTC
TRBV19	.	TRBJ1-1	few	CASSIGGFVAFF	TGTGCCAGTAGTATTGGCGGCTTCGTAGCTTTCTTT
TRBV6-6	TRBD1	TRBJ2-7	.	CASSGTGFEQYF	TGTGCCAGCAGTGGGACAGGGTTCGAGCAGTACTTC
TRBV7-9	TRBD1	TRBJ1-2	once	CASSPGTGYGYTF	TGTGCCAGCAGCCCAGGGACAGGCTATGGCTACACCTTC
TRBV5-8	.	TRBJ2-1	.	CASSLGGWAYNEQFF	TGTGCCAGCAGCTTAGGCGGGTGGGCCTACAATGAGCAGTTCTTC
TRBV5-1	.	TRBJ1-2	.	CASSLGGGDYGYTF	TGCGCCAGCAGCTTGGGAGGGGGAGACTATGGCTACACCTTC
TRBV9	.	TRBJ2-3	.	CASSVASVGTDTQYF	TGTGCCAGCAGCGTAGCTTCCGTAGGCACAGATACGCAGTATTTT
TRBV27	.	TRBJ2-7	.	CASSSLTVGDEQYF	TGTGCCAGCAGTTCACTGACGGTGGGAGACGAGCAGTACTTC
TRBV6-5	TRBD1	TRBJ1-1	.	CASSGDRRRTEAFF	TGTGCCAGCAGTGGGGACAGGAGACGGACTGAAGCTTTCTTT
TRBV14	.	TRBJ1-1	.	CASSQDRRHEAFF	TGTGCCAGCAGCCAAGATCGGCGACACGAAGCTTTCTTT
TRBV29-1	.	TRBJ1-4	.	CGVRAPGYEKLFF	TGCGGGGTCCGAGCCCCAGGGTATGAAAAACTGTTTTTT
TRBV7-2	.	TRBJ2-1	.	CASSLNYGRGAYNEQFF	TGTGCCAGCAGCTTAAATTACGGGAGAGGCGCCTACAATGAGCAGTTCTTC
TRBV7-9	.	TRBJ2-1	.	CASSPSFTGNEQFF	TGTGCCAGCAGCCCCTCTTTTACGGGCAATGAGCAGTTCTTC
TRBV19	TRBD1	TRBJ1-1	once	CASIETGGTEAFF	TGTGCCAGTATAGAAACAGGGGGGACTGAAGCTTTCTTT
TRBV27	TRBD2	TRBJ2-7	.	CATRTDSGRNPYEQYF	TGTGCCACAAGGACTGATAGCGGGAGGAACCCCTACGAGCAGTACTTC
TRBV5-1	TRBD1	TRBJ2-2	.	CASSLLQGATGELFF	TGCGCCAGCAGCTTATTACAGGGGGCAACCGGGGAGCTGTTTTTT
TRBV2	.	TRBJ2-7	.	CASTGSYEQYF	TGTGCCAGCACAGGCTCCTACGAGCAGTACTTC
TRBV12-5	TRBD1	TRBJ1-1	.	CASGLETGGTEAFF	TGTGCTAGTGGTTTGGAAACAGGGGGCACTGAAGCTTTCTTT
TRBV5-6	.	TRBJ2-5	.	CASTPGGVETQYF	TGTGCCAGCACGCCTGGAGGGGTGGAGACCCAGTACTTC
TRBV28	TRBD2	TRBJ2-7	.	CASRRTSGSYEQYF	TGTGCCAGCAGGAGGACTAGCGGCTCCTACGAGCAGTACTTC
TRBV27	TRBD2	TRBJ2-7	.	CASSLRAGENEQYF	TGTGCCAGCAGTTTAAGGGCGGGAGAAAACGAGCAGTACTTC
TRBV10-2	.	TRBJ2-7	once	CASTDSGPYEQYF	TGCGCCAGCACTGATAGCGGTCCCTACGAGCAGTACTTC
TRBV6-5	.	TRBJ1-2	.	CASSYAWGVRGYTF	TGTGCCAGCAGTTACGCTTGGGGGGTTCGAGGCTACACCTTC
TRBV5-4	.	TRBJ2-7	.	CASSLEGGYEQYF	TGTGCCAGCAGCTTGGAGGGGGGGTACGAGCAGTACTTC
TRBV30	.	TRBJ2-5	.	CAWSPKETQYF	TGTGCCTGGAGTCCCAAAGAGACCCAGTACTTC
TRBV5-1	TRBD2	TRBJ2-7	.	CASSPTLSGTLEQYF	TGCGCCAGCAGCCCAACTCTGAGCGGGACCCTCGAGCAGTACTTC
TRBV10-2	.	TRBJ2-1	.	CASSEAIEVQFF	TGCGCCAGCAGTGAGGCTATAGAAGTGCAGTTCTTC
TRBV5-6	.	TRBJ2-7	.	CASRIQGYGAYEQYF	TGTGCCAGCAGAATACAGGGTTACGGGGCCTACGAGCAGTACTTC
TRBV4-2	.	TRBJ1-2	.	CASSQITTGDLRHTPYGYTF	TGTGCCAGCAGCCAAATTACTACCGGGGACTTACGCCATACGCCCTATGGCTACACCTTC
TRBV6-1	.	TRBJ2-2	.	CASSEFRDLGELFF	TGTGCCAGCAGTGAATTCAGGGATTTGGGGGAGCTGTTTTTT
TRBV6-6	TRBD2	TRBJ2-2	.	CASSYVAGGGNGELFF	TGTGCCAGCAGTTACGTAGCGGGAGGAGGTAACGGGGAGCTGTTTTTT
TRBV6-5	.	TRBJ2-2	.	CASSLTGYSELFF	TGTGCCAGCAGCCTTACAGGGTATTCGGAGCTGTTTTTT
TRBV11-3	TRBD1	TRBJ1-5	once	CASSTNRDRANSGGNQPQHF	TGTGCCAGCAGTACGAACCGGGACAGAGCTAATAGTGGCGGCAATCAGCCCCAGCATTTT
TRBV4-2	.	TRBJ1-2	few	CASSQDRGSYGYTF	TGTGCCAGCAGCCAAGATCGGGGGAGCTATGGCTACACCTTC
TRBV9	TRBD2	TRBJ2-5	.	CASSASGRAMETQYF	TGTGCCAGCAGCGCTAGCGGGAGGGCCATGGAGACCCAGTACTTC
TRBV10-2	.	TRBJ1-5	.	CASSGQSNQPQHF	TGCGCCAGCAGTGGCCAGAGCAATCAGCCCCAGCATTTT